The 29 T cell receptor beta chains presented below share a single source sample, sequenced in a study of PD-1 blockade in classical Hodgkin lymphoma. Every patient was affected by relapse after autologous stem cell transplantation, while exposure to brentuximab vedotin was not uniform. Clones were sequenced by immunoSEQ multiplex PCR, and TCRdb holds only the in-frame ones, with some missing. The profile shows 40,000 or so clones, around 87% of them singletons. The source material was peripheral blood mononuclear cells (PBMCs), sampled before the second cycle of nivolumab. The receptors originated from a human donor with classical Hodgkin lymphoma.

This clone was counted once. CDR3 region: CASIQGRGNTDTQYF. The CDR3 DNA reads TGTGCCAGCATCCAAGGACGGGGAAACACAGATACGCAGTATTTT. The chain has TRBV7-6 and TRBJ2-3; tentatively, D is TRBD2 (5 bases). V shed 7 bases and J shed 2 bases, with 16 bases lying between them. The CDR3 sequence is 15 residues long. Per germline, CDR1 SGHVS and CDR2 FNYEAQ. Supplemented by reference TRBV7-6 and TRBJ2-3, the full variable domain reads GAGVSQSPRYKVTKRGQDVALRCDPISGHVSLYWYRQALGQGPEFLTYFNYEAQQDKSGLPNDRFSAERPEGSISTLTIQRTEQRDSAMYRCASIQGRGNTDTQYFGPGTRLTVL.

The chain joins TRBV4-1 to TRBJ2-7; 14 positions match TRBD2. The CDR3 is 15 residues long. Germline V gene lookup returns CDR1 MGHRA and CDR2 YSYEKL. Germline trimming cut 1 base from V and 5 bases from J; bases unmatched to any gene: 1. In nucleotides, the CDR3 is TGCGCCAGCAGCCAAGCGGGACTAGCGGGAGACGAGCAGTACTTC. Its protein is CASSQAGLAGDEQYF.

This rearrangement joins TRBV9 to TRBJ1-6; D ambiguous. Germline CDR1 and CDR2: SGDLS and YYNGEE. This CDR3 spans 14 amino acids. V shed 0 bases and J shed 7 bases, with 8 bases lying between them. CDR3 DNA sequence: TGTGCCAGCAGCGTAGTAGGAGCCAATTCACCCCTCCACTTT. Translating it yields CASSVVGANSPLHF. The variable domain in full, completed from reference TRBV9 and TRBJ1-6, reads DSGVTQTPKHLITATGQRVTLRCSPRSGDLSVYWYQQSLDQGLQFLIQYYNGEERAKGNILERFSAQQFPDLHSELNLSSLELGDSALYFCASSVVGANSPLHFGNGTRLTVT.

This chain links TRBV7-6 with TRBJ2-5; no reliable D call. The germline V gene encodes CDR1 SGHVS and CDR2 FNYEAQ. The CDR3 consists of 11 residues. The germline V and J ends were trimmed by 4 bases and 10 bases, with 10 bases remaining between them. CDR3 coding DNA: TGTGCCAGCAGCTCGACCTTGGACCAGTACTTC. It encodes CASSSTLDQYF.

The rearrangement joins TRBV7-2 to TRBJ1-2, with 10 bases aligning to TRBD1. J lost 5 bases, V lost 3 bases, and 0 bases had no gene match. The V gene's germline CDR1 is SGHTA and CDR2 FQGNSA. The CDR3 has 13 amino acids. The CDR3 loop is CASSLGQGYGYTF. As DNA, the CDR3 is TGTGCCAGCAGCTTGGGACAGGGGTATGGCTACACCTTC. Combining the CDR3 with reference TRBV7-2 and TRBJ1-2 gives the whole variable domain GAGVSQSPSNKVTEKGKDVELRCDPISGHTALYWYRQSLGQGLEFLIYFQGNSAPDKSGLPSDRFSAERTGGSVSTLTIQRTQQEDSAVYLCASSLGQGYGYTFGSGTRLTVV.

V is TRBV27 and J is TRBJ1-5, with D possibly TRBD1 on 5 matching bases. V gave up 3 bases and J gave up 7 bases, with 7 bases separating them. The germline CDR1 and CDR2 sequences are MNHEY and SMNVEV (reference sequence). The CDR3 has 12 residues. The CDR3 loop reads CASSFSGQPQHF. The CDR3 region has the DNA TGTGCCAGCAGTTTTTCAGGGCAGCCCCAGCATTTT.

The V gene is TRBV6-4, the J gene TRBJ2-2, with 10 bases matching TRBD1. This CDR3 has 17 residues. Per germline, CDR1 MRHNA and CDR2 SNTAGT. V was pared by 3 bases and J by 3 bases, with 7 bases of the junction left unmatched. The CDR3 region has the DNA TGTGCCAGCAGTGAAGGAAGCGGACAGGGGGACACCGGGGAGCTGTTTTTT. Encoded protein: CASSEGSGQGDTGELFF.

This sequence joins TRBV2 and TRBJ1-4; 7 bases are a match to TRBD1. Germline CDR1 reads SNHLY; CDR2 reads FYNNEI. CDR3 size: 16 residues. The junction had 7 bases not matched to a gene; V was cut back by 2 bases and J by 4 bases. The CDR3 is CASSERGRRLNEKLFF. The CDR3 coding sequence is TGTGCCAGCAGTGAAAGGGGGCGGAGACTTAATGAAAAACTGTTTTTT.

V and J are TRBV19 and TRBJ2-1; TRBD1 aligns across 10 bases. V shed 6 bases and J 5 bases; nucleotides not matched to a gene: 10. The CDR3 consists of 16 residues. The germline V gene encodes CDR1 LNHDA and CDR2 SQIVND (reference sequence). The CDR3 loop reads CASSQTRDRGNNEQFF. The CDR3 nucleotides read TGTGCCAGTAGCCAAACCCGGGACAGGGGAAACAATGAGCAGTTCTTC.

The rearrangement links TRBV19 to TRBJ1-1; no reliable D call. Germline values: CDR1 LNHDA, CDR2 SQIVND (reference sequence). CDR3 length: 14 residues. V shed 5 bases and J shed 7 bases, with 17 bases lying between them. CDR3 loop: CASSVPGPPNEAFF. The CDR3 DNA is TGTGCCAGTAGTGTTCCCGGGCCCCCTAATGAAGCTTTCTTT.

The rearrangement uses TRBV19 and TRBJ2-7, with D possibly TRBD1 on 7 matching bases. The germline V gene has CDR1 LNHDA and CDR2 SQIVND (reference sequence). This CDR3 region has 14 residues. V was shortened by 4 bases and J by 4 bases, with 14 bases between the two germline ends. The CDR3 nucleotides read TGTGCCAGTAGTACGACGACAGGGAGGTACGAGCAGTACTTC. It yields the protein CASSTTTGRYEQYF.

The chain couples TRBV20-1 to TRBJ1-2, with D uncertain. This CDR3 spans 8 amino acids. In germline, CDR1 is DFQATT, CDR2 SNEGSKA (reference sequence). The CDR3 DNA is TGCAACCCCTATGGCTACACCTTC. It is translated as CNPYGYTF.

CDR3 coding DNA: TGTGCCAGCAGTGAAGGGCTTAGTGCATCCGGGACTGTATATGGCTACACCTTC. This translates into CASSEGLSASGTVYGYTF. This chain connects TRBV6-1 to TRBJ1-2; D perhaps matches TRBD1 (5 bases). CDR1 MNHNS and CDR2 SASEGT come from the germline V gene. V shed 1 base and J shed 5 bases, with 23 bases lying between them. The CDR3 is 18 residues long.

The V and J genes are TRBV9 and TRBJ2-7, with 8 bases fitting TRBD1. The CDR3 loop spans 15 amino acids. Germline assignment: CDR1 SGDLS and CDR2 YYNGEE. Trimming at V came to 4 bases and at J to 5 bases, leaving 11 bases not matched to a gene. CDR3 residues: CASSPRQGRQNEQYF. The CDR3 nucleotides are TGTGCCAGCAGCCCTCGACAGGGGAGGCAAAACGAGCAGTACTTC.

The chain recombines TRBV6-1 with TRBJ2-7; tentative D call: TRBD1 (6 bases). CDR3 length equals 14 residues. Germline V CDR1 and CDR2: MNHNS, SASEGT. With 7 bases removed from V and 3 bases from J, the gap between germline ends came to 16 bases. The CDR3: CASKIDRSGYEQYF. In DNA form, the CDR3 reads TGTGCCAGCAAAATCGACAGGTCCGGCTACGAGCAGTACTTC.

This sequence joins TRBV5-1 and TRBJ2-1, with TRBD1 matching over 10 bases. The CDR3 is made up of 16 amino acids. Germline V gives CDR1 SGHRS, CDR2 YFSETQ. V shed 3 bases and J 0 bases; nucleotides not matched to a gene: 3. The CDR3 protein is CASSWGQGFSYNEQFF. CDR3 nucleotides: TGCGCCAGCAGCTGGGGACAGGGGTTCTCCTACAATGAGCAGTTCTTC.

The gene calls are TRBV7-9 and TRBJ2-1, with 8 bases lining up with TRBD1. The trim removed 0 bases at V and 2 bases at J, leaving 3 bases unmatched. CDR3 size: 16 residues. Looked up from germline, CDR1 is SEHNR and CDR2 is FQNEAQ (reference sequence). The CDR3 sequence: CASSLALGQAYNEQFF. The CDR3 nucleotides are TGTGCCAGCAGCTTAGCCCTGGGACAGGCCTACAATGAGCAGTTCTTC.

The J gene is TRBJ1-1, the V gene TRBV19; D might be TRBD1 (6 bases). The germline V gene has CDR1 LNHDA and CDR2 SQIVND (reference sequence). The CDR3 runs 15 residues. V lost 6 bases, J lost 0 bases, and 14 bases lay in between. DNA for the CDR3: TGTGCCAGTAGGCTAACAGGGAGCATGAACACTGAAGCTTTCTTT. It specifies CASRLTGSMNTEAFF.

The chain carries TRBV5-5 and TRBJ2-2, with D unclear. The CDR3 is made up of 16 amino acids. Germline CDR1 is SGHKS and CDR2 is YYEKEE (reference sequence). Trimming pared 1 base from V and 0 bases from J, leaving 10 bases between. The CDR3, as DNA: TGTGCCAGCAGCTTGTTGGCAAACGCGAACACCGGGGAGCTGTTTTTT. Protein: CASSLLANANTGELFF. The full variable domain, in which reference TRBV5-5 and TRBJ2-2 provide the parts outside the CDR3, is DAGVTQSPTHLIKTRGQQVTLRCSPISGHKSVSWYQQVLGQGPQFIFQYYEKEERGRGNFPDRFSARQFPNYSSELNVNALLLGDSALYLCASSLLANANTGELFFGEGSRLTVL.

The CDR3 sequence is CAISDVNEQFF. The CDR3 DNA reads TGTGCCATCAGTGACGTCAATGAGCAGTTCTTC. The V and J genes are TRBV10-3 and TRBJ2-1; no reliable D call. V lost 3 bases and J 6 bases, leaving 3 bases between the germline ends. The CDR3 is 11 amino acids. Germline V gene sequence: CDR1 ENHRY, CDR2 SYGVKD.

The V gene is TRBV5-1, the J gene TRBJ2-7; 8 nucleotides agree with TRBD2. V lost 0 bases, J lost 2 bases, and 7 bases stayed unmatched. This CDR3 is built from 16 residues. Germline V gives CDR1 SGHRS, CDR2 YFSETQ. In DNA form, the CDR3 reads TGCGCCAGCAGCTTGGAGGGGGGAGCGGGAGCCTACGAGCAGTACTTC. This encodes CASSLEGGAGAYEQYF. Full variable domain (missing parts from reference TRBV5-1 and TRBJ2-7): KAGVTQTPRYLIKTRGQQVTLSCSPISGHRSVSWYQQTPGQGLQFLFEYFSETQRNKGNFPGRFSGRQFSNSRSEMNVSTLELGDSALYLCASSLEGGAGAYEQYFGPGTRLTVT.

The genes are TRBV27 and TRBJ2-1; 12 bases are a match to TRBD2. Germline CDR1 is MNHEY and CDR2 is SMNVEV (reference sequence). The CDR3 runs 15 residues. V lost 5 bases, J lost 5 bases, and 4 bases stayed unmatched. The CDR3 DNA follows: TGTGCCAGCAGTCCCCGACTAGCGGGGGACAATGAGCAGTTCTTC. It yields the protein CASSPRLAGDNEQFF.

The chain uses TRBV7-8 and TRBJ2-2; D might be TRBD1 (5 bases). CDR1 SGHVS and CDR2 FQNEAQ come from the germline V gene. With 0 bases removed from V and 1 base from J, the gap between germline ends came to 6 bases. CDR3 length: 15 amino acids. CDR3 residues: CASSLAGVNTGELFF. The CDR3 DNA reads TGTGCCAGCAGCTTAGCAGGGGTGAACACCGGGGAGCTGTTTTTT.

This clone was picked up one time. The CDR3 sequence is CASSDRSGGSTDTQYF. The CDR3 DNA follows: TGTGCCAGCAGTGACCGGAGCGGGGGGAGCACAGATACGCAGTATTTT. This chain uses TRBV6-4 with TRBJ2-3; 9 nucleotides line up with TRBD2. J was trimmed by 0 bases and V by 2 bases; bases with no gene match: 3. The CDR3 contains 16 residues. Germline CDR1 is MRHNA and CDR2 is SNTAGT.

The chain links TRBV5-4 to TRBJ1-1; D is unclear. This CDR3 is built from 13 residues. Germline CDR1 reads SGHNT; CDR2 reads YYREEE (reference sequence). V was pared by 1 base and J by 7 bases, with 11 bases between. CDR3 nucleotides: TGTGCCAGCAGCTTGAATTTAGACTATGAAGCTTTCTTT. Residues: CASSLNLDYEAFF.

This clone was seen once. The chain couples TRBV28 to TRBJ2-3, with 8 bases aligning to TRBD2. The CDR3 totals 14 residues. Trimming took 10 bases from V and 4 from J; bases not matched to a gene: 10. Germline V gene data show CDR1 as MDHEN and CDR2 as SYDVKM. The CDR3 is CATSGLGRSDTQYF. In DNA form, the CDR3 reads TGTGCCACCTCGGGACTAGGGCGGTCAGATACGCAGTATTTT.

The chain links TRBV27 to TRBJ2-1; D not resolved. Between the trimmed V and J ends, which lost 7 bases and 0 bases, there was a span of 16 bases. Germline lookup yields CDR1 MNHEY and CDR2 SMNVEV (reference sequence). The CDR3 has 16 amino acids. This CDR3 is CASTDLAINSYNEQFF. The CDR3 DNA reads TGTGCCAGCACAGATTTGGCTATCAACTCCTACAATGAGCAGTTCTTC.

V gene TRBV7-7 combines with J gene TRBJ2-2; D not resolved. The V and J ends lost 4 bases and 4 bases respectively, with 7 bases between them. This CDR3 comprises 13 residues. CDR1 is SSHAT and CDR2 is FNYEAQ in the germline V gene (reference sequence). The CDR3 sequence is CASSSIRTGELFF. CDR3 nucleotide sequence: TGTGCCAGCAGCTCGATCCGCACCGGGGAGCTGTTTTTT.

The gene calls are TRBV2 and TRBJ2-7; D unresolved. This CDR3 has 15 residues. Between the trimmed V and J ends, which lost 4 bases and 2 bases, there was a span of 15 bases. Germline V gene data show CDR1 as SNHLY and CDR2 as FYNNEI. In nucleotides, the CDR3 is TGTGCCAGCAGTGCAACCGGGCCCCCCACCTACGAGCAGTACTTC. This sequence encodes CASSATGPPTYEQYF.